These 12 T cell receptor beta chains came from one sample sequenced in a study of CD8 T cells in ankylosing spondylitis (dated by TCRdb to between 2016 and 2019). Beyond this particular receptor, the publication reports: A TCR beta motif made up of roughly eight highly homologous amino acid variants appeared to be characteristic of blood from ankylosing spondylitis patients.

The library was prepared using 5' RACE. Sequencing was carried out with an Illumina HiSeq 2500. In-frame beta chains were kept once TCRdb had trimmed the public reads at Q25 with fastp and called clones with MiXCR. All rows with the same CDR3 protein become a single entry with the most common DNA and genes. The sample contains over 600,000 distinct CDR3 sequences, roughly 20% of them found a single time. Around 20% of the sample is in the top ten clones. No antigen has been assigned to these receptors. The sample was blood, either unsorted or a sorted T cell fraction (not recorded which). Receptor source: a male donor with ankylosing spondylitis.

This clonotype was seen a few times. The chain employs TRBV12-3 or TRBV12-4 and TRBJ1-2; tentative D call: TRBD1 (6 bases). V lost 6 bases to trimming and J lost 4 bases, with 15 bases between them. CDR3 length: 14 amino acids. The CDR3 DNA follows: TGTGCCAGCAGCATGGACAGAGACCTCTATGGCTACACCTTC. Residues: CASSMDRDLYGYTF.

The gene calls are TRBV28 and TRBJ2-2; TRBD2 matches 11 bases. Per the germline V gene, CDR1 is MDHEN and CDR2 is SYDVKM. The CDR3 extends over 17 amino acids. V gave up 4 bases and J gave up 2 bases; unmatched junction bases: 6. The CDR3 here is CASSSGTSGPNTGELFF. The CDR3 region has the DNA TGTGCCAGCAGTTCCGGGACTAGCGGACCCAACACCGGGGAGCTGTTTTTT.

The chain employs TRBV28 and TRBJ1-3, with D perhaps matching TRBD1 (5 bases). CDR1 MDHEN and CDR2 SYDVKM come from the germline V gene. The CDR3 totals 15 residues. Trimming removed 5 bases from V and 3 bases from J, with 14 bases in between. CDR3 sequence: CASSGGESSGNTIYF. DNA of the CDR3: TGTGCCAGCAGTGGGGGGGAGTCGAGTGGAAACACCATATATTTT.

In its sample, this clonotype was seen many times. The DNA of the CDR3 is TGCGCCAGCAGCCAAGAGGTCGGCGGTCTCTTCTATGGCTACACCTTC. Translation gives CASSQEVGGLFYGYTF. The rearrangement links TRBV4-1 to TRBJ1-2; no firm D call. V was shortened by 0 bases and J by 4 bases, with 15 bases between the two germline ends. This CDR3 is built from 16 residues. CDR1 MGHRA and CDR2 YSYEKL come from the germline V gene.

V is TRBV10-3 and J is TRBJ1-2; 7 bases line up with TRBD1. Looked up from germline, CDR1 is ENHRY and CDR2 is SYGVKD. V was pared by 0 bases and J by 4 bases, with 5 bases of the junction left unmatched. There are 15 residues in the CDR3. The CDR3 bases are TGTGCCATCAGTGAGTCAAGGGGGCAGGTCTATGGCTACACCTTC. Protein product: CAISESRGQVYGYTF.

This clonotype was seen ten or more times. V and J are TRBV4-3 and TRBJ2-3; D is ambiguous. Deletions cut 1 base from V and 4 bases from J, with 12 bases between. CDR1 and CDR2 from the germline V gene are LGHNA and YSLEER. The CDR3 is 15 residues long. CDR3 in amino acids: CASSQAAGPADTQYF. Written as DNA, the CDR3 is TGCGCCAGCAGCCAAGCGGCAGGACCGGCAGATACGCAGTATTTT.

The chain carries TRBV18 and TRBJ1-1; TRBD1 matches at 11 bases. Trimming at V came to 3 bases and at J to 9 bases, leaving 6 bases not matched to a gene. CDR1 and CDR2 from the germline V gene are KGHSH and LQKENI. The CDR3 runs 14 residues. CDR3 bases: TGTGCCAGCTCACCGGGGACAGGGGGTTCGAAAGCTTTCTTT. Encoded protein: CASSPGTGGSKAFF. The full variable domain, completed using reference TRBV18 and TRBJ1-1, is NAGVMQNPRHLVRRRGQEARLRCSPMKGHSHVYWYRQLPEEGLKFMVYLQKENIIDESGMPKERFSAEFPKEGPSILRIQQVVRGDSAAYFCASSPGTGGSKAFFGQGTRLTVV.

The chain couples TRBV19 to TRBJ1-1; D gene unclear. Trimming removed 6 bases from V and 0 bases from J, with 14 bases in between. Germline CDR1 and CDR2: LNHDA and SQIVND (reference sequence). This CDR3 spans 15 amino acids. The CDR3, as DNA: TGTGCCAGTAGAGGCCTGGTTTACATGAACACTGAAGCTTTCTTT. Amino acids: CASRGLVYMNTEAFF.

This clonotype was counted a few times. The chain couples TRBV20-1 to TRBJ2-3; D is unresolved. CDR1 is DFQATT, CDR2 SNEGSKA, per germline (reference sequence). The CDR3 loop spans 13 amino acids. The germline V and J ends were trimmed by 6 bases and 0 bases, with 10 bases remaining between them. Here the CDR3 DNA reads TGCAGTGCCCTCCTCCCGAGCACAGATACGCAGTATTTT. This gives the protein CSALLPSTDTQYF.

CDR3 nucleotide sequence: TGCGCCAGCAGCTTGGAACAGGGGCGGCAGCCCCAGCATTTT. This translates into CASSLEQGRQPQHF. V usage is TRBV5-1 and J usage is TRBJ1-5; 7 bases agree with TRBD1. Per the germline V gene, CDR1 is SGHRS and CDR2 is YFSETQ. This CDR3 comprises 14 residues. Trimming removed 0 bases from V and 7 bases from J; junction bases left unmatched: 4.

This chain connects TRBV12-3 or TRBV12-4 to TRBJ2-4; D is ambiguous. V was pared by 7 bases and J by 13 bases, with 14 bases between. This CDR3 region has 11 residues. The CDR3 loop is CASTKRGSQYF. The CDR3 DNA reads TGTGCCAGCACAAAGCGCGGCAGCCAGTACTTC.

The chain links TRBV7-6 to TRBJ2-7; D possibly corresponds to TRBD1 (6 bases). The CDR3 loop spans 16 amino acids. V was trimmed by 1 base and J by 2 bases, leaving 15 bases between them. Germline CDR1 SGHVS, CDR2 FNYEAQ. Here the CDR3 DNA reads TGTGCCAGCAGCTTAGTTGCCAGGGGTCTAACCTACGAGCAGTACTTC. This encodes CASSLVARGLTYEQYF.